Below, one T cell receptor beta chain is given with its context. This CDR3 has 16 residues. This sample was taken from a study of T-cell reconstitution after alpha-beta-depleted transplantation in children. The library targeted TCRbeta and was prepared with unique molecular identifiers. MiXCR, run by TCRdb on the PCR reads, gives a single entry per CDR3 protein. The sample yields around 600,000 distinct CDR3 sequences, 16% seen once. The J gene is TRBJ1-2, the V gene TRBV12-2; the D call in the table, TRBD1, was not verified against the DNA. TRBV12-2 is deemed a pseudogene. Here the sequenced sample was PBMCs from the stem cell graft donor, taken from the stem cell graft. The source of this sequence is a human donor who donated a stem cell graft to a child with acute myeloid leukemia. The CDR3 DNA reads TGTGCAAGTCGCTTAGCAACCAGGGTAGGGGACTATGGCTACACCTTC. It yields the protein CASRLATRVGDYGYTF.